This T cell receptor (beta chain) was captured in a study of T-cell reconstitution after alpha-beta-depleted transplantation in children. Preparation of the TCRbeta library used unique molecular identifiers. TCRdb reanalysed the PCR reads using MiXCR and keeps one entry per CDR3 protein. The data contain more than 400,000 distinct CDR3 sequences, around two fifths of them seen just once; the ten biggest clones take up under 35%. This TCR derives from a girl aged 2-9 years with aplastic anemia, due to receive a stem cell transplant. The sample here was PBMCs, taken before TCRalphabeta/CD19-depleted stem cell transplant.

Here the CDR3 DNA reads TGTGCCAGCGCTAAGGCCCGAGGGGGTGAGCAGTTCTTC. Its translation: CASAKARGGEQFF. The gene calls are TRBV28 and TRBJ2-1; a possible D gene is TRBD1 (6 bases). Per the germline V gene, CDR1 is MDHEN and CDR2 is SYDVKM. The CDR3 runs to 13 residues. Trimming pared 8 bases from V and 9 bases from J, leaving 17 bases between.